This T cell receptor beta chain was retrieved from a study of beta chain features in type 1 diabetes. Study summary: Investigators examined roughly 99,000,000 sorted cells across all samples.

General study points: Any HLA effect on TCRB rearrangement was left unresolved by small sub-analyses. Sequencing of cDNA might inflate the share of cells that strongly express TCR.

Worth noting for this clone: Its antigen is unknown.

CD4+ cells of the naive, central memory, regulatory and stem cell-like memory types were sorted via CD45RO/CCR7/CD25/CD127/CD95/CD27. V was pared by 6 bases and J by 0 bases, with 16 bases between. The CDR3 runs 16 residues. Germline V lookup: CDR1 SGHTS, CDR2 YDEGEE. Every isolated RNA sample was fully reverse transcribed, so sequencing captured expressed TCRB transcripts. TCRdb's table, derived via immunoSEQ multiplex PCR, lists solely in-frame clones and lacks some. In the table there are roughly 45,000 clones, 50% of which are singletons. Input material: stem cell memory CD4+ T cells from blood. V usage is TRBV5-8 and J usage is TRBJ1-5; D gene uncertain. The receptor comes from a woman aged 30 to 39 in good health. CDR3 amino acids: CASTEYSYYSNQPQHF. The CDR3 DNA is TGTGCCAGCACCGAGTATTCTTACTATAGCAATCAGCCCCAGCATTTT.